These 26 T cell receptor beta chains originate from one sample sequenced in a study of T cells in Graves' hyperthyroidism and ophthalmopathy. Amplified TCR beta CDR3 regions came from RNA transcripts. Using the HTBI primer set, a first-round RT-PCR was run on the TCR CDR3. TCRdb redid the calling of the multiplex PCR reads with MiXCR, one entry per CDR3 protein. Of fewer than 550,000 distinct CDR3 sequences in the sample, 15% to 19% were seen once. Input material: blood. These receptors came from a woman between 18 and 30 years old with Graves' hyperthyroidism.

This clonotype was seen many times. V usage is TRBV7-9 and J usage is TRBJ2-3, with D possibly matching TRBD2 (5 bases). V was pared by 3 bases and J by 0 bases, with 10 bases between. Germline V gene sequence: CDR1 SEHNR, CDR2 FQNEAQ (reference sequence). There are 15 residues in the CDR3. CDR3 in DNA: TGTGCCAGCAGCTTGGGTCGGGGAAGCACAGATACGCAGTATTTT. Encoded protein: CASSLGRGSTDTQYF.

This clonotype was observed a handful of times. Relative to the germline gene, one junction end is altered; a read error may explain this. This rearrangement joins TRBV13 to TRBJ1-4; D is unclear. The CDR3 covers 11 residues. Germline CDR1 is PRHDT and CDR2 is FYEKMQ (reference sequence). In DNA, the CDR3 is TGTGCCGGCAGCCTCGGAGAAAAACTGTTTTTT. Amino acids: CAGSLGEKLFF.

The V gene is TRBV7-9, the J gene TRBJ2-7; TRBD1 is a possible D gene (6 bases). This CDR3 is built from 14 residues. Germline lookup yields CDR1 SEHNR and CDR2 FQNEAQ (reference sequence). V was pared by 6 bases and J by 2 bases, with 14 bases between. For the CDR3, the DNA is TGTGCCAGCAGTGTCCCCGCAGGGGCCTACGAGCAGTACTTC. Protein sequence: CASSVPAGAYEQYF.

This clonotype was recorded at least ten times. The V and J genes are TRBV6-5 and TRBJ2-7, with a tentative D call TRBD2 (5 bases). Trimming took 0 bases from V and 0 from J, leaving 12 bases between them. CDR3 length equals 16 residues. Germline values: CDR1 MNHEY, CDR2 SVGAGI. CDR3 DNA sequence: TGTGCCAGCAGTTACTCCGGGTGGGAGCTCTCCTACGAGCAGTACTTC. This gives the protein CASSYSGWELSYEQYF.

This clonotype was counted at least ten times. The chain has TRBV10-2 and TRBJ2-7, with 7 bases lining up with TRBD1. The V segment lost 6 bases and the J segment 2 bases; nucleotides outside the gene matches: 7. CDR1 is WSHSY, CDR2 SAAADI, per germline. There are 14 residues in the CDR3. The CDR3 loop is CASSRDSFTYEQYF. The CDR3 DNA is TGCGCCAGCAGCCGGGACAGCTTTACCTACGAGCAGTACTTC.

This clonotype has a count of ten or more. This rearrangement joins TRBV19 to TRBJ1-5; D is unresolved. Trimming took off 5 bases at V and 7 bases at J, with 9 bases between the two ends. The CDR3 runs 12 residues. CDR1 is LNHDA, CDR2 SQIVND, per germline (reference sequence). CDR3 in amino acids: CASSYFRQPQHF. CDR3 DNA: TGTGCCAGTAGTTATTTTAGGCAGCCCCAGCATTTT.

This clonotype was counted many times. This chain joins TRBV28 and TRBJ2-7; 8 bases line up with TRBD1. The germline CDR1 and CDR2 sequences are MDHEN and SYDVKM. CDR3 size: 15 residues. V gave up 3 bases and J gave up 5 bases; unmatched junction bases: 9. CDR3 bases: TGTGCCAGCAGTTTCGGGGACAGGCTTGTGAACGAGCAGTACTTC. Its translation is CASSFGDRLVNEQYF.

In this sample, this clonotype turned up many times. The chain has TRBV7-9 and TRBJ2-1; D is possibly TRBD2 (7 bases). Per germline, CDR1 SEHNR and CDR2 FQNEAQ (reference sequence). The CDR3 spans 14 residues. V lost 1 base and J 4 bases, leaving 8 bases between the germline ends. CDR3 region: CASSLEGGYNEQFF. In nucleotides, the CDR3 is TGTGCCAGCAGCTTAGAGGGGGGGTACAATGAGCAGTTCTTC.

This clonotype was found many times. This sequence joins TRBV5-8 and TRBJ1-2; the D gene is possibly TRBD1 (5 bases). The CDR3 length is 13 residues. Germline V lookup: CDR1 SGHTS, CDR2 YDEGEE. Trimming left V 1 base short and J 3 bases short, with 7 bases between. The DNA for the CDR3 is TGTGCCAGCAGCTTGATGGGGGACTATGGCTACACCTTC. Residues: CASSLMGDYGYTF.

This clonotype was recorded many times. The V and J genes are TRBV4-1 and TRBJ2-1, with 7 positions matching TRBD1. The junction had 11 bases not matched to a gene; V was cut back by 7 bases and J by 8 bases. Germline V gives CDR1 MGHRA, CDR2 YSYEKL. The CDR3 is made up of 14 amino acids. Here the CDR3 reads CASTPGQSSDEQFF. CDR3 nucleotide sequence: TGCGCCAGCACCCCGGGACAGTCGTCGGATGAGCAGTTCTTC.

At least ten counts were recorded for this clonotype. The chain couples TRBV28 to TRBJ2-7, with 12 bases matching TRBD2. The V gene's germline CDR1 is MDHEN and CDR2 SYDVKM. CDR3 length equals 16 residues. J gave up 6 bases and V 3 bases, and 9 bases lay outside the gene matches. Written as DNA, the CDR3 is TGTGCCAGCAGTTTGCGCCGACTAGCGGGGGCGGGCGAGCAGTACTTC. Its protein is CASSLRRLAGAGEQYF.

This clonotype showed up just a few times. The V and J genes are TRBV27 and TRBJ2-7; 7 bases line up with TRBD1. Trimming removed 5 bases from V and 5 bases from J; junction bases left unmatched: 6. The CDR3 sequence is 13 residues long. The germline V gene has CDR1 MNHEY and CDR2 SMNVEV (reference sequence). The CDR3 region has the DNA TGTGCCAGCAGTCCACAGGGGTCGCACGAGCAGTACTTC. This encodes CASSPQGSHEQYF.

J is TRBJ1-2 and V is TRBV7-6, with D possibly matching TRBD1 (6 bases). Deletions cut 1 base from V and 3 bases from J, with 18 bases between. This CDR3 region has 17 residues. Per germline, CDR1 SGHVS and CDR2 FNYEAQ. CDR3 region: CASSLEGGGVLDYGYTF. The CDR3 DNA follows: TGTGCCAGCAGCTTAGAGGGGGGGGGGGTCCTGGACTATGGCTACACCTTC.

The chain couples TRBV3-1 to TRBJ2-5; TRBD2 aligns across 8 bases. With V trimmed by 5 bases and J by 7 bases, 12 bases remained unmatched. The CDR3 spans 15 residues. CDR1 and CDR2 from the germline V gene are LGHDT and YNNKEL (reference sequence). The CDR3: CASSYRAGAGGTQYF. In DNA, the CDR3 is TGTGCCAGCAGCTACCGAGCGGGGGCGGGGGGGACCCAGTACTTC.

CDR3 loop: CASTPSGETYEQYF. The CDR3, as DNA: TGTGCCAGCACCCCGTCCGGGGAAACCTACGAGCAGTACTTC. V gene TRBV12-3 or TRBV12-4 combines with J gene TRBJ2-7; D might be TRBD2 (5 bases). There are 14 residues in the CDR3. Trimming left V 7 bases short and J 2 bases short, with 15 bases between.

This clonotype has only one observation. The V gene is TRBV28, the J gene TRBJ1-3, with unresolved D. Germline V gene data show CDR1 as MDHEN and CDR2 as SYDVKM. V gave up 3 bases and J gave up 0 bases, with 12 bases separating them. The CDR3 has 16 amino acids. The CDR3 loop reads CASSLGTLHSGNTIYF. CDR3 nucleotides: TGTGCCAGCAGTTTGGGCACCCTCCACTCTGGAAACACCATATATTTT.

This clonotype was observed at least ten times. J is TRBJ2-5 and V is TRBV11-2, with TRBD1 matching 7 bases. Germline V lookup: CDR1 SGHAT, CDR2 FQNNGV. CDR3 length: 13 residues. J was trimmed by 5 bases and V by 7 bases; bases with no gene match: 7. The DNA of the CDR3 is TGTGCCAGCACCAACAGGGGACCGGAGACCCAGTACTTC. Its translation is CASTNRGPETQYF.

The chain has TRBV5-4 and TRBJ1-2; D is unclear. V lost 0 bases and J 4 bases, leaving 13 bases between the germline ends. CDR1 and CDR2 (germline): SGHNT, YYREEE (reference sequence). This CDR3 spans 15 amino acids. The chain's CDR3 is CASSLAGRPFYGYTF. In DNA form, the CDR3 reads TGTGCCAGCAGCTTGGCCGGAAGACCGTTCTATGGCTACACCTTC.

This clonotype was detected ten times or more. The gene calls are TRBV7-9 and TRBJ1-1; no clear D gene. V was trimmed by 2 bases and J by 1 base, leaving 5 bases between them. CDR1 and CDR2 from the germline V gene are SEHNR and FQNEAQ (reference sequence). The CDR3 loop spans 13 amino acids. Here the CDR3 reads CASSLLQNTEAFF. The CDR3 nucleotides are TGTGCCAGCAGCTTATTACAGAACACTGAAGCTTTCTTT.

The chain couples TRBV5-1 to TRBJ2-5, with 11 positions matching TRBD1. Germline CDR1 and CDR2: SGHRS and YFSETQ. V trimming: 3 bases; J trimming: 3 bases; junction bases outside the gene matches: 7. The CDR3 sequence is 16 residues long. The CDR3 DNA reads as TGCGCCAGCAGCTGGGGACAGGGGGATTGGGAAGAGACCCAGTACTTC. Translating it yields CASSWGQGDWEETQYF.

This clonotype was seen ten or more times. The CDR3 DNA reads TGTGCCAGCTCGGGGGGGGTTGGCTACACCTTC. Translation gives CASSGGVGYTF. The chain recombines TRBV28 with TRBJ1-2; tentatively, D is TRBD1 (5 bases). This CDR3 region has 11 residues. CDR1 and CDR2 (germline): MDHEN, SYDVKM. Trimming stripped 8 bases from V and 7 bases from J, with 11 bases between.

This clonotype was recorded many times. This chain's CDR3 is CSARDYASEKGTQYF. The CDR3 DNA reads TGCAGTGCTAGAGATTACGCTAGCGAGAAGGGGACCCAGTACTTC. The chain recombines TRBV20-1 with TRBJ2-5; the D gene is possibly TRBD2 (6 bases). Germline V gene lookup returns CDR1 DFQATT and CDR2 SNEGSKA (reference sequence). This CDR3 comprises 15 residues. V lost 0 bases to trimming and J lost 7 bases, with 18 bases between them.

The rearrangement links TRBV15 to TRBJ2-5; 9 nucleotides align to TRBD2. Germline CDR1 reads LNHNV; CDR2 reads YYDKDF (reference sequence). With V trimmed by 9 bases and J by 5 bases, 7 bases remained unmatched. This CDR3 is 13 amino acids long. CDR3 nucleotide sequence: TGTGCCACTAGCGGGAGTAGGAGTGAGACCCAGTACTTC. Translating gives CATSGSRSETQYF.

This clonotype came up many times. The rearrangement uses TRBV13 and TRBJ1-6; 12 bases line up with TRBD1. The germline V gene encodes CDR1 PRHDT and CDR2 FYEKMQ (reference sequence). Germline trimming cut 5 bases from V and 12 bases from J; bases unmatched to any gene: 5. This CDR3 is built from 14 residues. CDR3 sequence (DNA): TGTGCCAGCAGCCCCGGGGACAGGGGGCGACCCCTCCACTTT. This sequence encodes CASSPGDRGRPLHF. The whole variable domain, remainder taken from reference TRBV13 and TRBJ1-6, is AAGVIQSPRHLIKEKRETATLKCYPIPRHDTVYWYQQGPGQDPQFLISFYEKMQSDKGSIPDRFSAQQFSDYHSELNMSSLELGDSALYFCASSPGDRGRPLHFGNGTRLTVT.

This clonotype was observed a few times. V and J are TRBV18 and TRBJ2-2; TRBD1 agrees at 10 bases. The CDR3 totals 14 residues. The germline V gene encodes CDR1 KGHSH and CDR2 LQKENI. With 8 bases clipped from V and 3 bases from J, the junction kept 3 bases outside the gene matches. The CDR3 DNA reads TGTGCCAGCGCGGGGACAGGGGACACCGGGGAGCTGTTTTTT. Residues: CASAGTGDTGELFF.

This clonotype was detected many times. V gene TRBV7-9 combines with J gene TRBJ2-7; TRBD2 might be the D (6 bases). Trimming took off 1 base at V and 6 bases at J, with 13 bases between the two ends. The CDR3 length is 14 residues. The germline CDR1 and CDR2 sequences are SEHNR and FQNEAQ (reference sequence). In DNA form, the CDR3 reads TGTGCCAGCAGCTTAGTGGGGGGTGGGGCCGAGCAGTACTTC. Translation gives CASSLVGGGAEQYF.